The T cell receptor (beta chain) under discussion was sequenced for a study of blood T cell repertoires in COVID-19. This CDR3 region has 15 residues. Trimming stripped 5 bases from V and 5 bases from J, with 19 bases between. Germline assignment: CDR1 SGHTA and CDR2 FQGNSA. Profiling relied on immunoSEQ multiplex PCR, and the TCRdb table lists in-frame clones only, not all of them. The top ten hold about 12% of the sample, which has 250,000 to 350,000 clones, 86% seen once. The sequence came from a woman between 65 and 79 years old with COVID-19, enrolled during active disease. The rearrangement links TRBV7-2 to TRBJ2-7; TRBD1 might be the D (6 bases). Specimen: peripheral blood. The CDR3 here is CASSPRGGRGDEQYF. Written as DNA, the CDR3 is TGTGCCAGCAGCCCCAGGGGCGGCCGAGGAGACGAGCAGTACTTC.